The next 29 T cell receptor beta chains were all read from a single sample in a study of PD-1 blockade in mismatch repair-deficient tumors. The protocol was immunoSEQ multiplex PCR, while the TCRdb copy is restricted to in-frame clones and leaves out a portion. The table includes around 50,000 clones, 77% detected once. The sequences come from PBMCs, collected before pembrolizumab treatment. The receptor set was obtained from an adult with mismatch repair-deficient cancer.

The chain couples TRBV7-3 to TRBJ2-2; D possibly matches TRBD1 or TRBD2 (6 bases each). V lost 5 bases and J 6 bases, leaving 16 bases between the germline ends. This CDR3 region has 15 residues. Germline V gene lookup returns CDR1 SGHTA and CDR2 FQGTGA. The CDR3 here is CASSDTGPGAGELFF. The CDR3 region has the DNA TGTGCCAGCAGCGACACAGGGCCGGGGGCCGGGGAGCTGTTTTTT.

Only one count was recorded for this clone. V gene TRBV27 combines with J gene TRBJ2-4, with D possibly matching TRBD1 (5 bases). This CDR3 region has 15 residues. Germline V gene lookup returns CDR1 MNHEY and CDR2 SMNVEV (reference sequence). V was clipped by 8 bases and J by 0 bases, with 14 bases between them. CDR3 nucleotide sequence: TGTGCCAGCGGCCAGCAGGGCCAAGCCAAAAACATTCAGTACTTC. Protein sequence: CASGQQGQAKNIQYF.

There are a few counts of this clone. This chain joins TRBV7-9 and TRBJ2-3, with TRBD2 matching over 7 bases. The CDR3 is made up of 13 amino acids. Germline-derived CDR1 and CDR2 are SEHNR and FQNEAQ (reference sequence). Germline trimming cut 10 bases from V and 6 bases from J; bases unmatched to any gene: 10. CDR3 coding DNA: TGTGCCACCACCCCGGGAGCGGGGGATACGCAGTATTTT. Translated: CATTPGAGDTQYF. The entire variable domain, with the rest obtained from reference TRBV7-9 and TRBJ2-3, is as follows: DTGVSQNPRHKITKRGQNVTFRCDPISEHNRLYWYRQTLGQGPEFLTYFQNEAQLEKSRLLSDRFSAERPKGSFSTLEIQRTEQGDSAMYLCATTPGAGDTQYFGPGTRLTVL.

This clone occurred a few times. The chain links TRBV19 to TRBJ2-2; D possibly corresponds to TRBD2 (6 bases). Trimming removed 3 bases from V and 8 bases from J, with 16 bases in between. The germline V gene encodes CDR1 LNHDA and CDR2 SQIVND (reference sequence). This CDR3 spans 15 amino acids. Here the CDR3 reads CASSISGFGVGELFF. The CDR3 bases are TGTGCCAGTAGTATCAGCGGGTTTGGCGTTGGGGAGCTGTTTTTT.

This clone showed up just once. V is TRBV6-4 and J is TRBJ2-2, with TRBD2 matching 9 bases. V lost 3 bases to trimming and J lost 8 bases; unmatched junction nucleotides: 4. CDR3 length: 14 amino acids. Germline V lookup: CDR1 MRHNA, CDR2 SNTAGT. This CDR3 is CASSELAGVGELFF. CDR3 DNA sequence: TGTGCCAGCAGTGAGTTAGCGGGAGTTGGGGAGCTGTTTTTT.

The chain employs TRBV25-1 and TRBJ2-3, with 7 bases fitting TRBD1. J lost 0 bases, V lost 4 bases, and 13 bases had no gene match. The CDR3 runs to 18 residues. Per the germline V gene, CDR1 is MGHDK and CDR2 is SYGVNS. The DNA of the CDR3 is TGTGCCAGCAGTGGGCCCTTTGGGCACAGGGGTAGCACAGATACGCAGTATTTT. This translates into CASSGPFGHRGSTDTQYF.

The table lists this clone with a few counts. The CDR3 sequence: CASSSTQQETQYF. The CDR3 coding sequence is TGTGCCAGCAGCTCGACACAGCAAGAGACCCAGTACTTC. The rearrangement uses TRBV7-9 and TRBJ2-5; D not certain. The CDR3 consists of 13 residues. In germline, CDR1 is SEHNR, CDR2 FQNEAQ (reference sequence). Trimming cost V 4 bases and J 2 bases, with 8 bases left between them. Full variable domain (remainder filled in from reference TRBV7-9 and TRBJ2-5): DTGVSQNPRHKITKRGQNVTFRCDPISEHNRLYWYRQTLGQGPEFLTYFQNEAQLEKSRLLSDRFSAERPKGSFSTLEIQRTEQGDSAMYLCASSSTQQETQYFGPGTRLLVL.

The V gene is TRBV7-3, the J gene TRBJ1-5; TRBD1 might be the D (5 bases). Germline-derived CDR1 and CDR2 are SGHTA and FQGTGA. This CDR3 is 14 amino acids long. The V gene lost 5 bases and the J gene lost 1 base, with 9 bases spanning the gap. CDR3 DNA sequence: TGTGCCAGCAGCGAGGGACTGAGCAATCAGCCCCAGCATTTT. This sequence encodes CASSEGLSNQPQHF.

This clone was seen more than once but under ten times. The J gene is TRBJ2-2, the V gene TRBV6-6, with a weak D call TRBD2 (6 bases). Trimming took off 6 bases at V and 0 bases at J, with 14 bases between the two ends. The CDR3 totals 16 residues. CDR1 and CDR2 (germline): MNHNY, SVGAGI (reference sequence). In DNA form, the CDR3 reads TGTGCCAGCAGAACAACTAGCCGAACGAACACCGGGGAGCTGTTTTTT. It specifies CASRTTSRTNTGELFF.

The CDR3 loop reads CASALSGSRYNEQFF. CDR3 nucleotides: TGTGCCAGCGCTCTTAGCGGGAGCCGGTACAATGAGCAGTTCTTC. The genes are TRBV2 and TRBJ2-1, with 9 bases identical to TRBD2. CDR1 is SNHLY and CDR2 is FYNNEI in the germline V gene. The CDR3 is 15 residues long. The V gene end was trimmed by 8 bases and the J gene end by 4 bases; junction bases not matched to a gene: 9.

The rearrangement links TRBV4-1 to TRBJ2-3, with 8 bases that match TRBD2. CDR1 and CDR2 (germline): MGHRA, YSYEKL. The CDR3 is 15 residues long. V shed 5 bases and J 0 bases; nucleotides not matched to a gene: 4. The CDR3, as DNA: TGCGCCAGCAGCACTAGCGGTATTAGCACAGATACGCAGTATTTT. It codes for CASSTSGISTDTQYF.

The table lists this clone with a count of one. The CDR3 nucleotides are TGTGCCACACAGACTAGCGGGAGGAGCACCGGGGAGCTGTTTTTT. Its protein product is CATQTSGRSTGELFF. The chain links TRBV19 to TRBJ2-2; 13 bases line up with TRBD2. This CDR3 is 15 amino acids long. Unmatched junction bases numbered 6, after V lost 10 bases and J lost 4 bases. Per germline, CDR1 LNHDA and CDR2 SQIVND (reference sequence).

V gene TRBV9 combines with J gene TRBJ1-5; a possible D gene is TRBD1 (5 bases). Trimming stripped 3 bases from V and 3 bases from J, with 10 bases between. The CDR3 sequence is 14 residues long. Germline-derived CDR1 and CDR2 are SGDLS and YYNGEE. The CDR3 DNA reads as TGTGCCAGCAGCGCCGGGACGAACAATCAGCCCCAGCATTTT. Translating gives CASSAGTNNQPQHF.

In nucleotides, the CDR3 is TGCGCCAGCAGCTTTGGGACAGGGAATATTCAGACCCAGTACTTC. This sequence encodes CASSFGTGNIQTQYF. The rearrangement joins TRBV5-1 to TRBJ2-5; 9 bases agree with TRBD1. This CDR3 spans 15 amino acids. CDR1 SGHRS and CDR2 YFSETQ come from the germline V gene. Trimming at V came to 2 bases and at J to 6 bases, leaving 8 bases not matched to a gene.

The chain joins TRBV4-1 to TRBJ1-2, with TRBD1 matching over 11 bases. In germline, CDR1 is MGHRA, CDR2 YSYEKL. This CDR3 spans 16 amino acids. Trimming took 3 bases from V and 8 from J; bases not matched to a gene: 11. The CDR3 DNA reads TGCGCCAGCAGCCACATCGGACAGGGGGCAAAGGGAGGCTACACCTTC. Translation gives CASSHIGQGAKGGYTF.

This clone was detected only once. V usage is TRBV11-3 and J usage is TRBJ2-7; 11 nucleotides match TRBD1. J gave up 3 bases and V 10 bases, and 8 bases lay outside the gene matches. This CDR3 region has 14 residues. Germline V CDR1 and CDR2: SGHNT, YENEEA. The CDR3 sequence is CATSGQGAVYEQYF. For the CDR3, the DNA is TGTGCCACTTCAGGACAGGGGGCGGTCTACGAGCAGTACTTC.

This clone was seen more than once but under ten times. The V gene is TRBV18, the J gene TRBJ2-7; D is undetermined. This CDR3 is built from 14 residues. V was pared by 6 bases and J by 0 bases, with 12 bases between. Germline V lookup: CDR1 KGHSH, CDR2 LQKENI. The CDR3 here is CASSMSSPSYEQYF. The DNA of the CDR3 is TGTGCCAGCTCGATGTCCTCTCCCTCCTACGAGCAGTACTTC.

The chain combines TRBV13 with TRBJ1-1; TRBD1 matches at 10 bases. V shed 5 bases and J 12 bases; nucleotides not matched to a gene: 15. This CDR3 is built from 15 residues. CDR1 and CDR2 (germline): PRHDT, FYEKMQ (reference sequence). The CDR3 protein is CASSPGTGQGGIPFF. As DNA, the CDR3 is TGTGCCAGCAGCCCGGGAACAGGACAGGGGGGTATACCTTTCTTT.

The chain carries TRBV19 and TRBJ2-1; TRBD2 aligns across 9 bases. This CDR3 contains 15 residues. The germline gives CDR1 LNHDA, CDR2 SQIVND (reference sequence). Trimming took 6 bases from V and 10 from J; bases not matched to a gene: 13. The CDR3 nucleotides read TGTGCCAGTAGGGAAATAGCTAGCGGGATATCCGAGCAGTTCTTC. Amino acids: CASREIASGISEQFF.

CDR3 protein: CASSPLSKVETQYF. In DNA form, the CDR3 reads TGTGCCAGTAGTCCACTAAGTAAGGTGGAGACCCAGTACTTC. The chain recombines TRBV19 with TRBJ2-5; D is uncertain. Germline V gives CDR1 LNHDA, CDR2 SQIVND (reference sequence). The CDR3 length is 14 residues. With 5 bases removed from V and 5 bases from J, the gap between germline ends came to 15 bases.

V and J are TRBV19 and TRBJ2-3; D is unresolved. The ends were cut back, 5 bases at V and 7 bases at J, with 16 bases in the middle. This CDR3 has 14 amino acids. CDR1 and CDR2 (germline): LNHDA, SQIVND (reference sequence). The CDR3 here is CASSGQDPWNTQYF. CDR3 nucleotide sequence: TGTGCCAGTAGTGGCCAGGATCCATGGAATACGCAGTATTTT.

The rearrangement uses TRBV7-6 and TRBJ2-7; no clear D. The CDR3 spans 11 residues. Germline V CDR1 and CDR2: SGHVS, FNYEAQ. V was pared by 5 bases and J by 1 base, with 3 bases between. The CDR3 reads CASSPSYEQYF. The CDR3, as DNA: TGTGCCAGCAGCCCATCCTACGAGCAGTACTTC.

The chain recombines TRBV30 with TRBJ2-1; 11 nucleotides align to TRBD2. V trimming: 4 bases; J trimming: 6 bases; junction bases outside the gene matches: 5. This CDR3 comprises 14 residues. Germline CDR1 GTSNPN, CDR2 SVGIG (reference sequence). The CDR3 nucleotides are TGTGCCTGGACCCTAGCGGGAGGCACCAATGAGCAGTTCTTC. Amino acids: CAWTLAGGTNEQFF.

This clone was recorded a few times. V usage is TRBV6-1 and J usage is TRBJ2-7; maybe TRBD1 (6 bases). Trimming removed 6 bases from V and 0 bases from J, with 15 bases in between. Germline assignment: CDR1 MNHNS and CDR2 SASEGT. The CDR3 contains 15 residues. CDR3 amino acids: CASRDPDRISYEQYF. The CDR3 DNA sequence: TGTGCCAGCAGAGATCCCGACAGGATCTCCTACGAGCAGTACTTC.

The chain combines TRBV19 with TRBJ1-1; D is possibly TRBD1 (5 bases). Germline V gene lookup returns CDR1 LNHDA and CDR2 SQIVND (reference sequence). The CDR3 runs 15 residues. Trimming took 6 bases from V and 5 from J, leaving 19 bases between them. The CDR3 DNA sequence: TGTGCCAGTAGAGGGGCGAGATATAGGAGGACTGAAGCTTTCTTT. It specifies CASRGARYRRTEAFF. Filled out from reference TRBV19 and TRBJ1-1, the complete variable domain reads DGGITQSPKYLFRKEGQNVTLSCEQNLNHDAMYWYRQDPGQGLRLIYYSQIVNDFQKGDIAEGYSVSREKKESFPLTVTSAQKNPTAFYLCASRGARYRRTEAFFGQGTRLTVV.

CDR3 amino acids: CASRNRDTETQYF. CDR3 DNA: TGTGCCAGCAGAAACCGGGACACGGAGACCCAGTACTTC. V and J are TRBV7-9 and TRBJ2-5; D perhaps matches TRBD1 (6 bases). The V end was cut by 6 bases, the J end by 5 bases, with 13 bases between. The CDR3 is 13 amino acids. CDR1 is SEHNR, CDR2 FQNEAQ, per germline (reference sequence). Filled out from reference TRBV7-9 and TRBJ2-5, the complete variable domain reads DTGVSQNPRHKITKRGQNVTFRCDPISEHNRLYWYRQTLGQGPEFLTYFQNEAQLEKSRLLSDRFSAERPKGSFSTLEIQRTEQGDSAMYLCASRNRDTETQYFGPGTRLLVL.

V is TRBV9 and J is TRBJ1-2; 7 bases fit TRBD1. Germline V CDR1 and CDR2: SGDLS, YYNGEE. Germline trimming cut 1 base from V and 6 bases from J; bases unmatched to any gene: 15. This CDR3 is built from 17 residues. This CDR3 is CASSVRDSDIVTHGYTF. The CDR3 DNA follows: TGTGCCAGCAGCGTACGGGACAGCGATATTGTGACCCATGGCTACACCTTC.

V is TRBV5-6 and J is TRBJ2-6, with a possible D match to TRBD2 (5 bases). The germline V gene has CDR1 SGHDT and CDR2 YYEEEE. The CDR3 has 16 residues. The V and J ends lost 4 bases and 0 bases respectively, with 11 bases between them. CDR3: CASSPIGSSGANVLTF. Here the CDR3 DNA reads TGTGCCAGCAGCCCGATTGGGAGCTCTGGGGCCAACGTCCTGACTTTC.

Only one count was recorded for this clone. The chain employs TRBV5-4 and TRBJ1-1; 9 nucleotides line up with TRBD1. The CDR3 covers 17 residues. V gave up 6 bases and J gave up 2 bases; unmatched junction bases: 14. The germline gives CDR1 SGHNT, CDR2 YYREEE (reference sequence). As DNA, the CDR3 is TGTGCCAGCAATATTGGTGGGGGGGGACAGGGAAACACTGAAGCTTTCTTT. This gives the protein CASNIGGGGQGNTEAFF.